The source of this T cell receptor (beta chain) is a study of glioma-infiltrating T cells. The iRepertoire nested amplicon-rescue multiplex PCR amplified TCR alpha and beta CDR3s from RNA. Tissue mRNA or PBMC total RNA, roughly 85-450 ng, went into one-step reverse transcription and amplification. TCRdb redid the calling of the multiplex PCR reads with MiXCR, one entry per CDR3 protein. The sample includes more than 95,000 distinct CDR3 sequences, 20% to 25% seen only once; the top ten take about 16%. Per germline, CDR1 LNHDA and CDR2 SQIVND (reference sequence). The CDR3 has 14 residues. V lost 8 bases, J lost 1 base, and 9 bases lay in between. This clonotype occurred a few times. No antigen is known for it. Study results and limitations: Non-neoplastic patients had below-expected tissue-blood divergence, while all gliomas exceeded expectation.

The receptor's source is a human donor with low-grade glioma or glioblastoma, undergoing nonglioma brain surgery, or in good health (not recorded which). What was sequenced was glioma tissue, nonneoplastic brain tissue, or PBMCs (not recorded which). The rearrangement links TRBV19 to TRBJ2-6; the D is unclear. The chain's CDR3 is CASLDGSGANVLTF. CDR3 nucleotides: TGTGCCAGTCTCGACGGATCTGGGGCCAACGTCCTGACTTTC.